Shown below are 32 T cell receptor beta chains from a single sample sequenced in a study of shared clonotypes between healthy human individuals. Profiled with immunoSEQ multiplex PCR; TCRdb holds only in-frame clones, not every one. The data show about 110,000 clones, around 68% seen once. Source material: memory CD8+ T cells sorted from blood. Noted subset: CD45RO+ cells pooled with CCR7-negative TemRA cells. All receptors derive from a woman in her thirties in good health.

The V gene is TRBV29-1, the J gene TRBJ1-2, with D unclear. Trimming removed 4 bases at V and 0 bases at J, with 9 bases between. Germline V gene lookup returns CDR1 SQVTM and CDR2 ANQGSEA. The CDR3 loop spans 13 amino acids. CDR3 amino acids: CSVVRIANYGYTF. The DNA for the CDR3 is TGCAGCGTTGTCAGGATAGCTAACTATGGCTACACCTTC.

V usage is TRBV28 and J usage is TRBJ2-1; no firm D call. V was trimmed by 6 bases and J by 7 bases, leaving 16 bases between them. The CDR3 runs to 14 residues. CDR1 and CDR2 from the germline V gene are MDHEN and SYDVKM. CDR3 in amino acids: CASRSELYGNEQFF. The CDR3 coding sequence is TGTGCCAGCAGATCCGAATTATACGGTAATGAGCAGTTCTTC.

This clone was recorded many times. The rearrangement uses TRBV25-1 and TRBJ2-5, with D possibly TRBD2 on 5 matching bases. The V gene's germline CDR1 is MGHDK and CDR2 SYGVNS. The CDR3 spans 14 residues. Trimming stripped 3 bases from V and 5 bases from J, with 13 bases between. For the CDR3, the DNA is TGTGCCAGCAGTGATAAGGGAGAGCCGGAGACCCAGTACTTC. It specifies CASSDKGEPETQYF.

This chain joins TRBV29-1 and TRBJ1-4; possible D gene TRBD1, 5 bases. CDR3 length: 15 residues. The V end lost 2 bases, the J end lost 7 bases, and 17 bases lay between the germline ends. Germline lookup yields CDR1 SQVTM and CDR2 ANQGSEA. This CDR3 is CSVESGFGASEKLFF. The CDR3 coding sequence is TGCAGCGTTGAATCCGGGTTTGGGGCCAGTGAAAAACTGTTTTTT.

This clone was recorded a few times. This sequence joins TRBV27 and TRBJ2-7; 7 bases map to TRBD1. Looked up from germline, CDR1 is MNHEY and CDR2 is SMNVEV (reference sequence). The length of the CDR3 is 15 residues. V lost 2 bases, J lost 7 bases, and 11 bases stayed unmatched. Here the CDR3 DNA reads TGTGCCAGCAGTTTAAGGACAGGCGACCCCCTGGAGCAGTACTTC. Its translation: CASSLRTGDPLEQYF.

This rearrangement joins TRBV6-5 to TRBJ2-7, with D unclear. Trimming pared 4 bases from V and 1 base from J, leaving 11 bases between. The CDR3 contains 14 residues. In germline, CDR1 is MNHEY, CDR2 SVGAGI. The CDR3 DNA follows: TGTGCCAGCAGTTCCCGTTTAGCTTCCTACGAGCAGTACTTC. Encoded protein: CASSSRLASYEQYF.

This sequence joins TRBV28 and TRBJ2-3; maybe TRBD2 (7 bases). The CDR3 is 16 amino acids. Trimming removed 6 bases at V and 0 bases at J, with 16 bases between. CDR1 and CDR2 from the germline V gene are MDHEN and SYDVKM. CDR3 protein: CASRPSGGMSTDTQYF. In DNA form, the CDR3 reads TGTGCCAGCAGGCCCTCGGGGGGCATGAGCACAGATACGCAGTATTTT.

The rearrangement joins TRBV14 to TRBJ2-1; 8 nucleotides line up with TRBD2. CDR1 and CDR2 (germline): SGHDN, FVKESK. V gave up 3 bases and J gave up 4 bases; unmatched junction bases: 8. The CDR3 is 16 amino acids. The CDR3 sequence: CASSQTTSGVYNEQFF. CDR3 sequence (DNA): TGTGCCAGCAGCCAGACCACTAGCGGAGTGTACAATGAGCAGTTCTTC.

The V gene is TRBV25-1, the J gene TRBJ2-6; D possibly corresponds to TRBD1 (6 bases). CDR1 and CDR2 from the germline V gene are MGHDK and SYGVNS. Trimming stripped 5 bases from V and 0 bases from J, with 14 bases between. The CDR3 runs to 17 residues. CDR3 amino acids: CASSPLGHDSGANVLTF. Here the CDR3 DNA reads TGTGCCAGCAGTCCACTGGGACACGACTCTGGGGCCAACGTCCTGACTTTC.

The chain employs TRBV6-1 and TRBJ2-3; D could derive from TRBD1 or TRBD2 (5 bases each). CDR1 and CDR2 from the germline V gene are MNHNS and SASEGT. CDR3 size: 14 residues. Trimming pared 11 bases from V and 2 bases from J, leaving 17 bases between. This CDR3 is CAPTPTGLTDTQYF. In nucleotides, the CDR3 is TGTGCCCCGACCCCTACGGGGCTCACAGATACGCAGTATTTT.

The chain links TRBV28 to TRBJ2-7; weak D call: TRBD1 (5 bases). This CDR3 region has 13 residues. The V end was cut by 3 bases, the J end by 9 bases, with 15 bases between. CDR1 and CDR2 from the germline V gene are MDHEN and SYDVKM. The CDR3 bases are TGTGCCAGCAGTTTGTCATCAGGGCGTAGGCAGTACTTC. This encodes CASSLSSGRRQYF.

This chain joins TRBV10-2 and TRBJ2-2; D may be TRBD1 (6 bases). CDR1 is WSHSY and CDR2 is SAAADI in the germline V gene. V was pared by 7 bases and J by 4 bases, with 10 bases between. This CDR3 has 13 residues. CDR3 in amino acids: CASTDRATGELFF. The CDR3 nucleotides read TGCGCCAGCACGGACAGAGCCACCGGGGAGCTGTTTTTT.

This clone has more than one count but fewer than ten. The rearrangement joins TRBV6-6 to TRBJ2-1; no firm D call. Trimming took off 2 bases at V and 6 bases at J, with 8 bases between the two ends. This CDR3 is 13 amino acids long. Germline assignment: CDR1 MNHNY and CDR2 SVGAGI (reference sequence). The CDR3 sequence: CASSYVATNEQFF. The CDR3 DNA follows: TGTGCCAGCAGTTACGTGGCCACCAATGAGCAGTTCTTC.

CDR3 DNA: TGTGCCAGCAGCTTAGAAGGCGGAGGGACCTACGAGCAGTACTTC. Translation gives CASSLEGGGTYEQYF. The J gene is TRBJ2-7, the V gene TRBV5-2; TRBD2 is the table's D call, not checked against the DNA. TRBV5-2 is a pseudogene segment. The CDR3 runs to 15 residues.

The chain is built from TRBV7-7 and TRBJ2-5; D is undetermined. The CDR3 consists of 14 residues. Germline V gene data show CDR1 as SSHAT and CDR2 as FNYEAQ (reference sequence). Trimming stripped 1 base from V and 2 bases from J, with 8 bases between. The CDR3 reads CASSLVEEQETQYF. The CDR3 DNA reads TGTGCCAGCAGCTTAGTCGAAGAGCAAGAGACCCAGTACTTC.

This rearrangement joins TRBV28 to TRBJ2-3, with TRBD2 matching over 9 bases. Germline values: CDR1 MDHEN, CDR2 SYDVKM. Trimming cost V 2 bases and J 2 bases; bases outside gene matches: 17. The CDR3 covers 20 residues. The CDR3, as DNA: TGTGCCAGCAGTTTACCCAGTTCTCTAGCGGGACGATTTGACACAGATACGCAGTATTTT. This codes for CASSLPSSLAGRFDTDTQYF.

The table lists this clone with many counts. The CDR3, as DNA: TGTGCCAGCAGCTTCCAGGCGGGAGGGGCGGAGACCCAGTACTTC. Amino acids: CASSFQAGGAETQYF. This chain links TRBV5-8 with TRBJ2-5; TRBD2 agrees at 9 bases. Per germline, CDR1 SGHTS and CDR2 YDEGEE. CDR3 size: 15 residues. V lost 2 bases, J lost 5 bases, and 7 bases stayed unmatched. Complete variable domain (other parts from reference TRBV5-8 and TRBJ2-5): EAGVTQSPTHLIKTRGQQATLRCSPISGHTSVYWYQQALGLGLQFLLWYDEGEERNRGNFPPRFSGRQFPNYSSELNVNALELEDSALYLCASSFQAGGAETQYFGPGTRLLVL.

The rearrangement joins TRBV27 to TRBJ2-7, with 9 bases identical to TRBD2. V lost 3 bases to trimming and J lost 2 bases; unmatched junction nucleotides: 5. Germline lookup yields CDR1 MNHEY and CDR2 SMNVEV (reference sequence). The CDR3 spans 15 residues. This chain's CDR3 is CASSFLSGRAYEQYF. As DNA, the CDR3 is TGTGCCAGCAGTTTCCTTAGCGGGAGAGCCTACGAGCAGTACTTC.

The chain uses TRBV6-1 and TRBJ2-7; D possibly uses TRBD1 or TRBD2 (5 bases each). CDR1 is MNHNS, CDR2 SASEGT, per germline. V lost 2 bases and J 5 bases, leaving 19 bases between the germline ends. This CDR3 spans 16 amino acids. The CDR3 loop reads CASSELPIRLGDEQYF. The DNA for the CDR3 is TGTGCCAGCAGTGAACTCCCCATACGGTTGGGGGACGAGCAGTACTTC.

This clone appeared a few times. The rearrangement joins TRBV10-3 to TRBJ1-1, with TRBD1 matching over 7 bases. Germline V gene sequence: CDR1 ENHRY, CDR2 SYGVKD. There are 12 residues in the CDR3. After removal of 3 bases from V and 11 bases from J, the junction contained 6 bases not matched to a gene. The DNA for the CDR3 is TGTGCCATCAGTGATTCGGGACAGCCGGCTTTCTTT. Its translation is CAISDSGQPAFF.

This clone was detected many times. This sequence joins TRBV15 and TRBJ2-1; TRBD1 matches 9 bases. CDR3 length equals 15 residues. V was pared by 4 bases and J by 9 bases, with 10 bases of the junction left unmatched. The V gene's germline CDR1 is LNHNV and CDR2 YYDKDF (reference sequence). Written as DNA, the CDR3 is TGTGCCACCAGCACCGAGACAGGGGGGGCTACTGAGCAGTTCTTC. As protein: CATSTETGGATEQFF. Full variable domain (rest looked up from reference TRBV15 and TRBJ2-1): DAMVIQNPRYQVTQFGKPVTLSCSQTLNHNVMYWYQQKSSQAPKLLFHYYDKDFNNEADTPDNFQSRRPNTSFCFLDIRSPGLGDTAMYLCATSTETGGATEQFFGPGTRLTVL.

J is TRBJ2-7 and V is TRBV25-1; no clear D gene. Germline V gene sequence: CDR1 MGHDK, CDR2 SYGVNS. The V end lost 4 bases, the J end lost 2 bases, and 9 bases lay between the germline ends. This CDR3 spans 13 amino acids. The CDR3 region is CASSGPETYEQYF. The CDR3 DNA reads TGTGCCAGCAGTGGTCCGGAAACCTACGAGCAGTACTTC.

The chain has TRBV19 and TRBJ2-7; no clear D gene. Trimming cost V 2 bases and J 2 bases, with 13 bases left between them. The germline CDR1 and CDR2 sequences are LNHDA and SQIVND (reference sequence). CDR3 size: 15 residues. CDR3 in amino acids: CASSISTTTAYEQYF. The CDR3 nucleotides are TGTGCCAGTAGTATAAGCACGACAACCGCCTACGAGCAGTACTTC. Together with reference TRBV19 and TRBJ2-7, the CDR3 gives the full variable domain: DGGITQSPKYLFRKEGQNVTLSCEQNLNHDAMYWYRQDPGQGLRLIYYSQIVNDFQKGDIAEGYSVSREKKESFPLTVTSAQKNPTAFYLCASSISTTTAYEQYFGPGTRLTVT.

On this clone: Other nucleotide sequences from this sample produce the same CDR3. This rearrangement joins TRBV28 to TRBJ2-7, with D unclear. This CDR3 comprises 11 residues. Trimming pared 5 bases from V and 3 bases from J, leaving 5 bases between. Germline CDR1 reads MDHEN; CDR2 reads SYDVKM. The CDR3 sequence is CASSHSYEQYF. For the CDR3, the DNA is TGTGCCAGCAGTCACAGCTACGAGCAGTACTTC.

The chain joins TRBV29-1 to TRBJ1-1, with a possible D match to TRBD1 (5 bases). The germline gives CDR1 SQVTM, CDR2 ANQGSEA. This CDR3 contains 12 residues. V was cut by 4 bases and J by 1 base, with 7 bases left in between. The CDR3 reads CSVGQPNTEAFF. CDR3 nucleotide sequence: TGCAGCGTTGGACAGCCGAACACTGAAGCTTTCTTT.

This clone has a count of ten or more. The chain links TRBV28 to TRBJ2-7; D unresolved. Germline V gene lookup returns CDR1 MDHEN and CDR2 SYDVKM. This CDR3 spans 14 amino acids. The ends were cut back, 0 bases at V and 4 bases at J, with 10 bases in the middle. CDR3 sequence: CASSLWVKSYEQYF. The DNA for the CDR3 is TGTGCCAGCAGTTTATGGGTAAAGTCTTACGAGCAGTACTTC.

V usage is TRBV7-9 and J usage is TRBJ2-1, with D hard to call. This CDR3 region has 11 residues. Trimming removed 4 bases from V and 9 bases from J, with 7 bases in between. CDR1 and CDR2 from the germline V gene are SEHNR and FQNEAQ (reference sequence). The CDR3 protein is CASSWMGEQFF. DNA of the CDR3: TGTGCCAGCAGCTGGATGGGTGAGCAGTTCTTC.

V gene TRBV2 combines with J gene TRBJ2-1; 11 bases map to TRBD2. This CDR3 is built from 19 residues. Germline V gives CDR1 SNHLY, CDR2 FYNNEI. Trimming took 3 bases from V and 0 from J; bases not matched to a gene: 10. The CDR3, as DNA: TGTGCCAGCAGTGAGGGAGGGAGGACTAGCGGGCCCTCCTACAATGAGCAGTTCTTC. Protein product: CASSEGGRTSGPSYNEQFF.

This clone has only a few counts. The chain employs TRBV27 and TRBJ2-7, with D perhaps TRBD2 (7 bases). There are 12 residues in the CDR3. In germline, CDR1 is MNHEY, CDR2 SMNVEV (reference sequence). Trimming took 11 bases from V and 3 from J, leaving 14 bases between them. The CDR3 nucleotides are TGTGCCGGGGGGGCAGGGTACTACGAGCAGTACTTC. Translation: CAGGAGYYEQYF.

V usage is TRBV20-1 and J usage is TRBJ1-2; D is ambiguous. Germline values: CDR1 DFQATT, CDR2 SNEGSKA (reference sequence). V lost 5 bases and J 4 bases, leaving 5 bases between the germline ends. The CDR3 length is 10 residues. DNA of the CDR3: TGCAGTGCTCCCAGCTATGGCTACACCTTC. It encodes CSAPSYGYTF.

V and J are TRBV9 and TRBJ1-4; D is ambiguous. Germline V lookup: CDR1 SGDLS, CDR2 YYNGEE. CDR3 length: 17 amino acids. V lost 4 bases to trimming and J lost 6 bases, with 22 bases between them. CDR3 coding DNA: TGTGCCAGCAGCCCAGCCCTCAGTACGGCTCATCATGAAAAACTGTTTTTT. Encoded protein: CASSPALSTAHHEKLFF.

This chain connects TRBV10-3 to TRBJ2-3; no reliable D call. The CDR3 is 13 amino acids. Germline assignment: CDR1 ENHRY and CDR2 SYGVKD. V was trimmed by 4 bases and J by 2 bases, leaving 7 bases between them. The CDR3 loop is CAISATDTDTQYF. In DNA, the CDR3 is TGTGCCATCAGTGCGACTGACACAGATACGCAGTATTTT.